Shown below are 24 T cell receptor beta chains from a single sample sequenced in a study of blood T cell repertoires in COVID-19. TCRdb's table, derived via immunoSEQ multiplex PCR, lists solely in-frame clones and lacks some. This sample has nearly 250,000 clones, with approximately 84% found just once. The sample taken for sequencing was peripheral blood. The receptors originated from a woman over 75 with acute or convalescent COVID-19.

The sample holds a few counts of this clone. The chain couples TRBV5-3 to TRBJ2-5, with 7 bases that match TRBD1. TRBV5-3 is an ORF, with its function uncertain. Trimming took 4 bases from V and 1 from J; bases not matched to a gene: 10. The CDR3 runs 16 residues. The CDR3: CARSLGDRRLQETQYF. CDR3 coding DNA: TGTGCCAGAAGCCTGGGGGACAGACGCCTCCAAGAGACCCAGTACTTC.

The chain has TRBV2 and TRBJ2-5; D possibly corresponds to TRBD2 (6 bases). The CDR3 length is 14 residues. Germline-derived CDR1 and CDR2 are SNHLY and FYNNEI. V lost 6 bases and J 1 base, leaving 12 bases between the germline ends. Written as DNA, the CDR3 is TGTGCCAGCAGACGGGGGACGGTCCAAGAGACCCAGTACTTC. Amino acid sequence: CASRRGTVQETQYF. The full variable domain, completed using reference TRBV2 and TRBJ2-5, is EPEVTQTPSHQVTQMGQEVILRCVPISNHLYFYWYRQILGQKVEFLVSFYNNEISEKSEIFDDQFSVERPDGSNFTLKIRSTKLEDSAMYFCASRRGTVQETQYFGPGTRLLVL.

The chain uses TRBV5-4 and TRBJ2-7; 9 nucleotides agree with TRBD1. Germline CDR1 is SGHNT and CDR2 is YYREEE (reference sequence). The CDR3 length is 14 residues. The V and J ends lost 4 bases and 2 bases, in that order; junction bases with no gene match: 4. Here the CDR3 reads CASSPGTGTYEQYF. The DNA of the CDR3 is TGTGCCAGCAGCCCCGGGACAGGGACCTACGAGCAGTACTTC.

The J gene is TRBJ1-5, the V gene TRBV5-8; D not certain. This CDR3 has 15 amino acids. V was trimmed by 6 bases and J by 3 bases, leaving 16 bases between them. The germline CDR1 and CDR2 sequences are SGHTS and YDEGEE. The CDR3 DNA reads TGTGCCAGCATCATGAGGCGGCAATTCAATCAGCCCCAGCATTTT. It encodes CASIMRRQFNQPQHF.

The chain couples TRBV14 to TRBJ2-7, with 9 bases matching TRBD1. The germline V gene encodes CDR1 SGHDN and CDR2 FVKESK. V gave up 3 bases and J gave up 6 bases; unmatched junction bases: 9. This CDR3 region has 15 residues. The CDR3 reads CASSHSGTGTFEQYF. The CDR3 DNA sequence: TGTGCCAGCAGCCACTCCGGGACAGGGACTTTCGAGCAGTACTTC.

CDR3 in amino acids: CASNPHYEQYF. DNA of the CDR3: TGTGCCAGCAACCCACACTACGAGCAGTACTTC. This chain uses TRBV27 with TRBJ2-7; no clear D gene. V shed 7 bases and J shed 3 bases, with 7 bases lying between them. The CDR3 is 11 residues long. Per germline, CDR1 MNHEY and CDR2 SMNVEV (reference sequence).

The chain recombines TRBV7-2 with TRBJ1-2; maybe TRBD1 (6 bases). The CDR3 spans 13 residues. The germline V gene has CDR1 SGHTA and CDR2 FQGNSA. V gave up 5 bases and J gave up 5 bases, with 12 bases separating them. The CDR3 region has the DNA TGTGCCAGCAGCCCACAGGGAGTATATGGCTACACCTTC. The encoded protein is CASSPQGVYGYTF.

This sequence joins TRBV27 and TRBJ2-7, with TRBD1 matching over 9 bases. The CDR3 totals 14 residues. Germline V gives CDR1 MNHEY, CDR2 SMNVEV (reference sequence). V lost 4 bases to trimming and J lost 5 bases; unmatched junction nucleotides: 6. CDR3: CASSSGTGSNEQYF. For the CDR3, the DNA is TGTGCCAGCAGTTCCGGGACAGGGTCAAACGAGCAGTACTTC.

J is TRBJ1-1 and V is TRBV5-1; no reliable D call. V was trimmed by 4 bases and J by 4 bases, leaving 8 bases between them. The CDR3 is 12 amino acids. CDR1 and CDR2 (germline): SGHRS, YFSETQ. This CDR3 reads CASSPEGTEAFF. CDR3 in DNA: TGCGCCAGCAGCCCCGAGGGCACTGAAGCTTTCTTT.

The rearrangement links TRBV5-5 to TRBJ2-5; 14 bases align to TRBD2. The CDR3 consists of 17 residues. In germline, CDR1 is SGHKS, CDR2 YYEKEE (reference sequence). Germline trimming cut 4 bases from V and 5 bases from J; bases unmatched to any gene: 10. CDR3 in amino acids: CASSPGGLAGVWETQYF. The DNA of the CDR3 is TGTGCCAGCAGCCCAGGGGGACTAGCGGGGGTATGGGAGACCCAGTACTTC.

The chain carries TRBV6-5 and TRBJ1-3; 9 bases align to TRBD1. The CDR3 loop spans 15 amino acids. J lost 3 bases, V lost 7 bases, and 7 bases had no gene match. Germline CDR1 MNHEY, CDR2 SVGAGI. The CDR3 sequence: CASKGDRVGGNTIYF. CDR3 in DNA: TGTGCCAGCAAGGGGGACAGGGTCGGTGGAAACACCATATATTTT.

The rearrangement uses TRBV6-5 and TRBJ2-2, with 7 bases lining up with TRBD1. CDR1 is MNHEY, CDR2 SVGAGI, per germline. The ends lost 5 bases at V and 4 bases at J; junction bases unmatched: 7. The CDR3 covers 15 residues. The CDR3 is CASSRRQGSTGELFF. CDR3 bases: TGTGCCAGCAGTCGCAGACAGGGATCCACCGGGGAGCTGTTTTTT.

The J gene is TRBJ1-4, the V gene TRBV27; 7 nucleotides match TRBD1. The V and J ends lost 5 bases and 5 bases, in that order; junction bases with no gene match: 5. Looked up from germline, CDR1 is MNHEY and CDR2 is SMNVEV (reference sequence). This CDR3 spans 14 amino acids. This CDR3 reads CASSGGGGNEKLFF. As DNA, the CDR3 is TGTGCCAGCAGTGGAGGGGGCGGGAATGAAAAACTGTTTTTT.

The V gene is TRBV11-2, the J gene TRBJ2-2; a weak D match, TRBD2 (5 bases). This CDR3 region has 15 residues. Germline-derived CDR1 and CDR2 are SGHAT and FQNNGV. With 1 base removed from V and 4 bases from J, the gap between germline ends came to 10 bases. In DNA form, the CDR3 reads TGTGCCAGCAGCTTAGTCCGGGGAAGCACCGGGGAGCTGTTTTTT. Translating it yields CASSLVRGSTGELFF.

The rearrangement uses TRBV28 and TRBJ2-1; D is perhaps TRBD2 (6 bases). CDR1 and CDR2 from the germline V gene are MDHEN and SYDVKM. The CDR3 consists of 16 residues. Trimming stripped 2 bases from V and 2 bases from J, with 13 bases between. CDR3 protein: CASSLGGSGTYNEQFF. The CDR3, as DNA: TGTGCCAGCAGTTTAGGTGGTAGCGGAACCTACAATGAGCAGTTCTTC.

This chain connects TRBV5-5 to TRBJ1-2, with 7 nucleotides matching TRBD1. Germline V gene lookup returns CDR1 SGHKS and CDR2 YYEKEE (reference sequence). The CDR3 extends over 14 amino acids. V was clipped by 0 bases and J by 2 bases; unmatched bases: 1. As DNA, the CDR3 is TGTGCCAGCAGCTTGGTACAGGGGAACTATGGCTACACCTTC. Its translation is CASSLVQGNYGYTF. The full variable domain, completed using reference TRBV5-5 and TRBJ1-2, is DAGVTQSPTHLIKTRGQQVTLRCSPISGHKSVSWYQQVLGQGPQFIFQYYEKEERGRGNFPDRFSARQFPNYSSELNVNALLLGDSALYLCASSLVQGNYGYTFGSGTRLTVV.

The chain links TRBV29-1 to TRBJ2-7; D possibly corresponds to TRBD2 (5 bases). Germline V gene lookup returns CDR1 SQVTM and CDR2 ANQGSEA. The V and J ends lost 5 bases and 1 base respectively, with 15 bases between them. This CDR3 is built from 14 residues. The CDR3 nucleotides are TGCAGCGTTCGACGGGGAGAGGGATCCTACGAGCAGTACTTC. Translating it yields CSVRRGEGSYEQYF.

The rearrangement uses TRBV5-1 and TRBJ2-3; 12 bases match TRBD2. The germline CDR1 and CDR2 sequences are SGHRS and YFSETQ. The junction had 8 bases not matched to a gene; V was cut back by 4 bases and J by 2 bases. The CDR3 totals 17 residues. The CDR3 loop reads CASSPGTSGLNTDTQYF. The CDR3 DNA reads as TGCGCCAGCAGCCCCGGGACTAGCGGGTTGAACACAGATACGCAGTATTTT.

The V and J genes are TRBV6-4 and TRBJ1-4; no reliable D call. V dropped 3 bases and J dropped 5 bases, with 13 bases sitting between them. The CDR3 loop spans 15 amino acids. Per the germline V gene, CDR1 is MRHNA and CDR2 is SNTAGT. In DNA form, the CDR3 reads TGTGCCAGCAGTGAGCACACCGGGAGAAATGAAAAACTGTTTTTT. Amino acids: CASSEHTGRNEKLFF.

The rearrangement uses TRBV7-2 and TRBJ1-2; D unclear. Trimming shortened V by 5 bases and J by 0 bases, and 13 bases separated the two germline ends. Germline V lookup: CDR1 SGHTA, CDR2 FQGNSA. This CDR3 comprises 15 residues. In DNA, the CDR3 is TGTGCCAGCAGCAATCCCCCGGTAGCTAACTATGGCTACACCTTC. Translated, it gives CASSNPPVANYGYTF.

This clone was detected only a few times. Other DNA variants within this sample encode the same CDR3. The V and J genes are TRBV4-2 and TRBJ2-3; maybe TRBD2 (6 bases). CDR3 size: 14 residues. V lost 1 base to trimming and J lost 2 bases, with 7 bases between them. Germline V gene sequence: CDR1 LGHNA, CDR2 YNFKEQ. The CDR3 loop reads CASSQGGLTDTQYF. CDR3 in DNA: TGTGCCAGCAGCCAAGGGGGACTCACAGATACGCAGTATTTT.

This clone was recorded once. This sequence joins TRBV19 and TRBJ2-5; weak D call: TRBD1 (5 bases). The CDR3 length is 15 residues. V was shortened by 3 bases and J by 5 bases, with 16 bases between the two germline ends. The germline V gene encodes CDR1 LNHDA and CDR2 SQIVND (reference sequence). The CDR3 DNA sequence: TGTGCCAGTAGTATTGTCAGGGCGGTCGGGGAGACCCAGTACTTC. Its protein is CASSIVRAVGETQYF.

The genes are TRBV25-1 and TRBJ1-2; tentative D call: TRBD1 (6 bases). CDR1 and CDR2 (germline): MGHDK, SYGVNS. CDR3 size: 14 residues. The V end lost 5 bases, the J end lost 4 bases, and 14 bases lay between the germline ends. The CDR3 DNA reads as TGTGCCAGCAGTCTTCCAGGGGCTGGCTATGGCTACACCTTC. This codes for CASSLPGAGYGYTF.

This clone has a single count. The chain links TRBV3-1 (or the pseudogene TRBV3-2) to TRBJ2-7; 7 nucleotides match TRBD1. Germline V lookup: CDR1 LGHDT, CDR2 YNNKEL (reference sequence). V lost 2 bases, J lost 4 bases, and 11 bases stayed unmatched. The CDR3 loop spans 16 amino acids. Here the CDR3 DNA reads TGTGCCAGCAGCCAACTGGAACGACAGGGTACGTACGAGCAGTACTTC. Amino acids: CASSQLERQGTYEQYF.